This T cell receptor (beta chain) was identified in a study of cytomegalovirus exposure and HLA in healthy donors. Study in general: The study's early data release held around 85 million unique TCRs from HLA-typed donors.

Study observations and caveats: The study found most TCR sequences rare, yet found some public TCRs in many donors. The majority of CMV-associated TCR beta chains were reported as apparently HLA-restricted in a later analysis.

Turning to this clone: The target antigen is unknown.

The J segment lost 4 bases and the V segment lost 4 bases, leaving 8 bases of the junction unmatched. CDR1 is MNHNS, CDR2 SASEGT, per germline. The CDR3 is made up of 16 amino acids. The study ran its PCR with 60 Vbeta and 13 Jbeta primers. Data came from immunoSEQ multiplex PCR; TCRdb stores just in-frame clones and leaves some out. The table has 110,000 to 150,000 clones, just under 70% seen once. The gene calls are TRBV6-1 and TRBJ2-3; the match to TRBD1 covers 10 bases. The receptor was isolated from a man in his sixties in good health and CMV-seronegative. Sequenced input: PBMCs. CDR3 sequence: CASSASGTGDADTQYF. The CDR3 DNA reads TGTGCCAGCAGTGCCTCCGGGACAGGGGACGCAGATACGCAGTATTTT.